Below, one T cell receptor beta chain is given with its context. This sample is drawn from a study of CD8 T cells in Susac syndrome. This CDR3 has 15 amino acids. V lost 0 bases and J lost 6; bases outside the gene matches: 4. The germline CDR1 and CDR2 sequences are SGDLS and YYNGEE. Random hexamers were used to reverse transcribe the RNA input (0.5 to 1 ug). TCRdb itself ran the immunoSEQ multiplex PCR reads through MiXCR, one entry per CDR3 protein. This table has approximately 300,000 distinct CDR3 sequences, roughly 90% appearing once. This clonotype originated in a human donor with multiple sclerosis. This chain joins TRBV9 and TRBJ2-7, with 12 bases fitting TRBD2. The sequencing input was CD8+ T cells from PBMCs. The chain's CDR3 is CASSVELAGGSEQYF. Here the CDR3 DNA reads TGTGCCAGCAGCGTAGAACTAGCGGGAGGTAGCGAGCAGTACTTC.